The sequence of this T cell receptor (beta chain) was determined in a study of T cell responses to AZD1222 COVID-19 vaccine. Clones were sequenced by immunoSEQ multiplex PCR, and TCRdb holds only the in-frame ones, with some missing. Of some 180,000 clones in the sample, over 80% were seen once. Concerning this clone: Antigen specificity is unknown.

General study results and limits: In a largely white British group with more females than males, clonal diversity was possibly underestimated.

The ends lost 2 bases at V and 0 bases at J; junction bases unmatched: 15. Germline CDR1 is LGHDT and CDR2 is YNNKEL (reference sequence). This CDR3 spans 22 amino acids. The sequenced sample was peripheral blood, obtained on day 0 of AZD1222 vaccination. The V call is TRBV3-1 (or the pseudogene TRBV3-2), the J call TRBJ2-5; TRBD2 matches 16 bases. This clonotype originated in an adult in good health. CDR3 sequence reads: CASSQQPWPGLAGGPYQETQYF. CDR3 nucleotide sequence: TGTGCCAGCAGCCAACAACCTTGGCCGGGACTAGCGGGGGGGCCGTACCAAGAGACCCAGTACTTC.